A selection of T cell receptor beta chains follows, all from one sample in a study of blood T cells in healthy people across ages. TCRdb re-analysed the 5' RACE reads in MiXCR, keeping a single row per CDR3 protein. The profile shows 600,000 to 850,000 distinct CDR3 sequences, just under 25% of them singletons. These same records also appear under a second study, on T cells of mothers and their children.

The specimen sequenced was blood. The receptor set was obtained from a boy aged 5 to 17 in good health. CDR3s include the opening cysteine and the closing phenylalanine or tryptophan. D genes are given only for firm matches. Clone sizes are given selectively: once, few, many, or a class where the clone is expanded.

cdr3_aa,cdr3_nt,v_call,d_call,clone_size,j_call
CSAPRLAGGNTDTQYF,TGCAGTGCGCCGAGACTAGCGGGGGGAAACACAGATACGCAGTATTTT,TRBV20-1,TRBD2,few,TRBJ2-3
CASSAIAGGWQETQYF,TGTGCCAGCAGCGCTATAGCGGGGGGATGGCAAGAGACCCAGTACTTC,TRBV7-6,TRBD2,.,TRBJ2-5
CASSLLAQAGETQYF,TGTGCCAGCAGCCTACTAGCGCAAGCAGGAGAGACCCAGTACTTC,TRBV2,TRBD2,few,TRBJ2-5
CASSFSAGEETQYF,TGTGCCAGCAGCTTTTCGGCGGGGGAAGAGACCCAGTACTTC,TRBV7-9,TRBD2,few,TRBJ2-5
CASTDGAYNEQFF,TGTGCCAGCACCGACGGAGCCTACAATGAGCAGTTCTTC,TRBV6-6,.,.,TRBJ2-1
CASRRQGTTGELFF,TGTGCCAGCAGGCGACAGGGGACCACCGGGGAGCTGTTTTTT,TRBV6-5,TRBD1,few,TRBJ2-2
CAISALAGGQETQYF,TGTGCCATCAGTGCACTAGCGGGGGGCCAAGAGACCCAGTACTTC,TRBV10-3,TRBD2,few,TRBJ2-5
CASGWTGDTEAFF,TGCGCCAGCGGATGGACAGGGGACACTGAAGCTTTCTTT,TRBV5-1,TRBD1,few,TRBJ1-1
CSVSPGTGGNTIYF,TGCAGCGTTTCCCCCGGGACAGGGGGAAACACCATATATTTT,TRBV29-1,TRBD1,few,TRBJ1-3
CASSPLAGGGLYEQYF,TGTGCCAGCAGCCCGCTAGCGGGAGGGGGCTTATACGAGCAGTACTTC,TRBV7-2,TRBD2,.,TRBJ2-7
CASSLVGQLNEKLFF,TGTGCCAGCAGCTTAGTTGGACAGCTTAATGAAAAACTGTTTTTT,TRBV7-2,.,.,TRBJ1-4
CASSEGTGFNQPQHF,TGTGCCAGCAGTGAAGGGACAGGGTTCAATCAGCCCCAGCATTTT,TRBV6-1,TRBD1,.,TRBJ1-5
CAIIPQGQQETQYF,TGTGCCATCATCCCCCAGGGACAGCAAGAGACCCAGTACTTC,TRBV27,TRBD1,.,TRBJ2-5
CATSDSWGRTGHPNTGELFF,TGTGCCACCAGTGATTCTTGGGGCCGGACGGGGCATCCGAACACCGGGGAGCTGTTTTTT,TRBV24-1,.,.,TRBJ2-2
CASSFTGLLGYTF,TGTGCCAGCAGTTTTACCGGTCTTCTAGGCTACACCTTC,TRBV12-3/TRBV12-4,.,.,TRBJ1-2
CSAMTGVPTDTQYF,TGCAGTGCTATGACAGGGGTCCCCACAGATACGCAGTATTTT,TRBV20-1,TRBD1,.,TRBJ2-3
CASSPGIQAPAQFF,TGTGCCAGCAGCCCCGGAATTCAGGCCCCGGCCCAGTTCTTC,TRBV7-2,.,.,TRBJ2-1
CASSSGLAGQLETQYF,TGTGCCAGCAGTTCCGGACTAGCGGGGCAGTTAGAGACCCAGTACTTC,TRBV12-3/TRBV12-4,TRBD2,few,TRBJ2-5
CASRNTLGTSNTEAFF,TGTGCCAGCAGAAACACTCTTGGGACCTCGAACACTGAAGCTTTCTTT,TRBV7-9,.,.,TRBJ1-1
CASSVEPTALYGYTF,TGTGCCAGCAGCGTAGAGCCGACGGCCCTCTATGGCTACACCTTC,TRBV9,.,few,TRBJ1-2
CSARAFRLAGGRETQYF,TGCAGTGCTAGAGCATTTCGACTAGCGGGGGGGCGGGAGACCCAGTACTTC,TRBV20-1,TRBD2,.,TRBJ2-5
CSASFLLATYEQYF,TGCAGTGCTAGTTTTTTACTAGCCACCTACGAGCAGTACTTC,TRBV20-1,.,.,TRBJ2-7
CASSPGLAALEQYF,TGCGCCAGCAGCCCTGGACTAGCAGCCCTCGAGCAGTACTTC,TRBV4-3,TRBD2,.,TRBJ2-7
CSARDLRTSAQETQYF,TGCAGTGCTAGGGATTTGAGGACTAGTGCTCAAGAGACCCAGTACTTC,TRBV20-1,TRBD2,.,TRBJ2-5
CTSSLLGGVAFF,TGTACCAGCAGTTTACTGGGAGGGGTAGCTTTCTTT,TRBV27,.,.,TRBJ1-1
CASRIRGDNSPLHF,TGTGCCAGCAGGATCAGGGGCGATAATTCACCCCTCCACTTT,TRBV27,.,few,TRBJ1-6
CASSLGLMRGQNEQFF,TGTGCCAGCAGCTTAGGACTGATGAGGGGCCAAAATGAGCAGTTCTTC,TRBV7-2,.,.,TRBJ2-1
CASSYQSGTVQETQYF,TGTGCCAGCAGTTACCAGTCGGGGACAGTTCAAGAGACCCAGTACTTC,TRBV6-2/TRBV6-3,TRBD1,.,TRBJ2-5
CASSPTSGSAEQYF,TGTGCCAGCAGCCCGACTAGCGGGAGTGCCGAGCAGTACTTC,TRBV13,TRBD2,.,TRBJ2-7
CASSQELGNTIYF,TGTGCCAGCAGCCAAGAACTTGGGAACACCATATATTTT,TRBV14,.,few,TRBJ1-3
CASSDGTGHGYTF,TGTGCCAGCAGCGACGGGACAGGGCACGGCTACACCTTC,TRBV7-3,TRBD1,few,TRBJ1-2
CASSTSGRYEQYF,TGTGCCAGCTCGACTAGCGGGAGGTACGAGCAGTACTTC,TRBV2,TRBD2,.,TRBJ2-7
CASSFGVAGWETQYF,TGTGCCAGCAGTTTTGGGGTAGCGGGCTGGGAGACCCAGTACTTC,TRBV27,TRBD2,.,TRBJ2-5
CASSASGRTYEQYF,TGTGCCAGCAGCGCAAGCGGGAGAACCTACGAGCAGTACTTC,TRBV11-1,TRBD2,few,TRBJ2-7
CASSQYTDTQYF,TGCGCCAGCAGCCAATACACAGATACGCAGTATTTT,TRBV4-1,.,many,TRBJ2-3
CASSQDPLANEQFF,TGTGCCAGCAGCCAAGACCCACTAGCAAATGAGCAGTTCTTC,TRBV3-1,.,few,TRBJ2-1
CASSKTGVADTQYF,TGTGCCAGCAGTAAAACGGGAGTAGCAGATACGCAGTATTTT,TRBV27,.,.,TRBJ2-3
CASSPPGQGWDEQFF,TGTGCCAGCAGTCCTCCGGGACAGGGTTGGGATGAGCAGTTCTTC,TRBV12-3/TRBV12-4,TRBD1,.,TRBJ2-1
CASSNREGPLADTQYF,TGTGCCAGCAGTAACCGGGAGGGTCCACTCGCAGATACGCAGTATTTT,TRBV12-3/TRBV12-4,TRBD2,few,TRBJ2-3
CASSPLTGGPQSPLHF,TGTGCCAGCAGCCCCCTAACGGGGGGGCCCCAATCACCCCTCCACTTT,TRBV3-1,.,.,TRBJ1-6
CASSQRGQSVEQYF,TGTGCCAGCAGCCAGAGGGGACAGTCCGTCGAGCAGTACTTC,TRBV3-1,TRBD1,.,TRBJ2-7
CASRLGVSDYEQYF,TGTGCCAGCAGACTCGGGGTGTCGGACTACGAGCAGTACTTC,TRBV27,.,.,TRBJ2-7
CASRPATGVNYGYTF,TGTGCCAGCAGGCCAGCGACAGGGGTTAACTATGGCTACACCTTC,TRBV28,TRBD1,.,TRBJ1-2
CAGSVGSGFYNEQLF,TGTGCCGGGAGTGTGGGTAGCGGTTTTTACAATGAGCAGCTCTTC,TRBV13,.,.,TRBJ2-5
CASSPLIYSEKLFF,TGTGCCAGCAGTCCCCTGATCTACAGCGAAAAACTGTTTTTT,TRBV7-2,.,few,TRBJ1-4
CSVLAGAVEQFF,TGCAGCGTCCTAGCGGGAGCTGTTGAGCAGTTCTTC,TRBV29-1,TRBD2,few,TRBJ2-1